This TCR beta chain was recovered during a study of blood T cells in healthy people across ages. Then a second PCR, running about 7 to 11 cycles, was carried out with a sample-barcoded 5' primer and a J-beta primer mix. Every sample gave at least 3 million paired-end reads containing CDR3. Via MiXCR, TCRdb re-called the 5' RACE reads, giving one row per CDR3 protein. The sample has 1.8 million or so distinct CDR3 sequences; approximately 39% are singletons. The V end was cut by 6 bases, the J end by 4 bases, with 13 bases between. CDR1 and CDR2 (germline): SQVTM, ANQGSEA. The CDR3 totals 13 residues. Study-wide points: Getting older went along with TCR beta diversity per million T cells dropping roughly linearly. The study regarded diversity estimates from one million T cells as underestimates.

This clonotype was observed a handful of times. The antigen is unknown. The receptor was derived from a human donor in good health. The sequencing sample was made of blood. The rearrangement uses TRBV29-1 and TRBJ2-1; TRBD1 or TRBD2 may be the D gene (6 bases each). The CDR3 region has the DNA TGCAGCGTCACCATAGGGGGGTACAATGAGCAGTTCTTC. It specifies CSVTIGGYNEQFF.